Shown below are 14 T cell receptor beta chains from a single sample sequenced in a study of tumor-infiltrating lymphocytes in primary liver carcinoma. RNA was extracted from whole blood without cell sorting, alongside germline DNA. Synthesis of TCR beta cDNA was carried out from 500 ng total RNA with a constant-region primer. Generation of the TCR beta libraries relied on three nested multiplex PCR rounds using slightly modified ARM-PCR. Each of the first two PCR rounds ran roughly 10 cycles with TRBV1-TRBV30 forward and C-beta reverse primers. In TCRdb, the multiplex PCR reads were re-called with MiXCR into one record per CDR3 protein. The sample holds 310,000 or so distinct CDR3 sequences, about 65% seen once. Sequenced sample: peripheral blood. Every receptor here comes from a man aged 35-49 years with primary liver carcinoma and hepatitis B virus infection.

This clonotype was observed a handful of times. At one end the junction does not follow the germline gene, possibly because of a read error. J is TRBJ2-7 and V is TRBV28; 7 nucleotides align to TRBD1. The CDR3 has 14 amino acids. Looked up from germline, CDR1 is MDHEN and CDR2 is SYDVKM. This chain's CDR3 is CASSSGQILYEQYF. CDR3 in DNA: TGTGCCAGCAGTTCGGGACAGATTCTCTACGAACAGTACTTC.

This clonotype has ten or more counts. The chain recombines TRBV6-1 with TRBJ1-6; D ambiguous. This CDR3 region has 12 residues. Germline CDR1 MNHNS, CDR2 SASEGT. V dropped 0 bases and J dropped 9 bases, with 3 bases sitting between them. CDR3: CASSEAGSPLHF. CDR3 sequence (DNA): TGTGCCAGCAGTGAAGCAGGTTCACCCCTCCACTTT.

About this clonotype: A read error may produce the germline difference seen at one junction end. The V and J genes are TRBV11-2 and TRBJ1-1; 10 nucleotides agree with TRBD1. Germline-derived CDR1 and CDR2 are SGHAT and FQNNGV. The CDR3 loop spans 17 amino acids. In DNA, the CDR3 is TGCGCCAGCAGGGTCGGTCCGACAGGGGGCCTGAACACTGAAGCTTTCTTT. This translates into CASRVGPTGGLNTEAFF.

With respect to this clonotype: One junction end does not reproduce the germline sequence, and a read error may be involved. This chain joins TRBV6-5 and TRBJ2-1, with TRBD2 identical over 7 bases. The CDR3 runs 20 residues. The V gene's germline CDR1 is MNHEY and CDR2 SVGAGI. The CDR3: CASRQGGIPGAQSSYNEQFF. Here the CDR3 DNA reads TGTGCTAGCAGGCAGGGAGGGATACCGGGAGCCCAGTCCTCCTACAATGAGCAGTTCTTC.

Details on this clonotype: At one of its ends the junction is not consistent with the germline gene, which may arise from a read error. The chain is built from TRBV5-4 and TRBJ2-7, with 9 bases fitting TRBD2. This CDR3 has 14 amino acids. Germline CDR1 SGHNT, CDR2 YYREEE (reference sequence). The CDR3 region is CDSSLSGRNDEQYF. The CDR3 DNA reads as TGTGACAGCAGCTTGAGCGGGAGGAACGACGAGCAGTACTTC. Full variable domain (rest looked up from reference TRBV5-4 and TRBJ2-7): ETGVTQSPTHLIKTRGQQVTLRCSSQSGHNTVSWYQQALGQGPQFIFQYYREEENGRGNFPPRFSGLQFPNYSSELNVNALELDDSALYLCDSSLSGRNDEQYFGPGTRLTVT.

There are a few counts of this clonotype. CDR3 sequence (DNA): TGTGCCAGCAGCTCGGAAACTAGCGGATACAATGAGCAGTTCTTC. Its translation is CASSSETSGYNEQFF. This rearrangement joins TRBV5-6 to TRBJ2-1; 8 bases map to TRBD2. J was trimmed by 4 bases and V by 3 bases; bases with no gene match: 6. This CDR3 contains 15 residues. Germline lookup yields CDR1 SGHDT and CDR2 YYEEEE.

With regard to this clonotype: Compared with germline, one end of the junction differs, possibly owing to a read error. The gene calls are TRBV11-1 and TRBJ2-1; 7 bases fit TRBD1. Germline V gives CDR1 SGHAT, CDR2 FQDESV (reference sequence). The CDR3 has 16 residues. The CDR3 loop reads CASSLAKRTGENEQFF. The DNA for the CDR3 is TGTGCCAGTAGCTTAGCGAAAAGGACAGGAGAGAATGAGCAGTTCTTC.

This clonotype was observed a handful of times. The chain combines TRBV5-4 with TRBJ2-7; TRBD2 aligns across 9 bases. CDR3 length: 15 residues. Germline CDR1 reads SGHNT; CDR2 reads YYREEE (reference sequence). V was clipped by 0 bases and J by 5 bases; unmatched bases: 6. In nucleotides, the CDR3 is TGTGCCAGCAGCTTGGGTAGCGGGAGTTACGACGAGCAGTACTTC. The encoded protein is CASSLGSGSYDEQYF.

This clonotype was detected many times. V gene TRBV6-2 or TRBV6-3 combines with J gene TRBJ2-7; no definite D call. The CDR3 covers 15 residues. CDR1 is MNHEY, CDR2 SVGEGT, per germline. Trimming took off 6 bases at V and 0 bases at J, with 15 bases between the two ends. The chain's CDR3 is CASSQPGMSSYEQYF. CDR3 in DNA: TGTGCCAGCAGCCAACCGGGTATGAGCTCCTACGAGCAGTACTTC.

The genes are TRBV11-1 and TRBJ2-1, with 7 bases that match TRBD1. Germline CDR1 and CDR2: SGHAT and FQDESV (reference sequence). CDR3 size: 15 residues. V gave up 11 bases and J gave up 5 bases; unmatched junction bases: 15. In DNA form, the CDR3 reads TGTGCCGGTAGCTACAACAGGGGTAGCGACAATGAGCAGTTCTTC. Translated: CAGSYNRGSDNEQFF.

Points on this clonotype: A single base separates this from a much larger clone, so it may be a read error. This chain joins TRBV4-3 and TRBJ1-2, with D possibly matching TRBD1 (5 bases). Germline assignment: CDR1 LGHNA and CDR2 YSLEER. V was cut by 4 bases and J by 3 bases, with 15 bases left in between. The CDR3 has 15 amino acids. The CDR3 DNA is TGCGCCAGCAGCCGGGGCAGGCGATCAGACTATGGCTACACCTTC. It codes for CASSRGRRSDYGYTF.

The chain joins TRBV11-2 to TRBJ2-1, with 9 bases that match TRBD1. Germline V CDR1 and CDR2: SGHAT, FQNNGV. The CDR3 loop spans 15 amino acids. J lost 8 bases, V lost 5 bases, and 10 bases had no gene match. The CDR3: CASSRAGTGNYEQFF. Written as DNA, the CDR3 is TGTGCCAGCAGCCGGGCCGGGACAGGGAACTATGAGCAGTTCTTC.

On this clonotype: A junction end diverges from the germline sequence, so it may reflect a read error. The chain links TRBV4-1 to TRBJ2-5; D is ambiguous. This CDR3 contains 14 residues. Germline-derived CDR1 and CDR2 are MGHRA and YSYEKL. The CDR3 protein is CTSSQRPIQETQYF. The DNA of the CDR3 is TGCACCAGCAGCCAACGGCCTATCCAAGAGACCCAGTACTTC.

This clonotype was recorded a few times. The CDR3 DNA follows: TGCGCCAGCAGCCAAGACTTGGGCGGGAGTGCGAAAGATACGCAGTATTTT. This gives the protein CASSQDLGGSAKDTQYF. The chain carries TRBV4-1 and TRBJ2-3; the match to TRBD2 covers 7 bases. The germline V gene has CDR1 MGHRA and CDR2 YSYEKL. The CDR3 totals 17 residues. J was trimmed by 5 bases and V by 0 bases; bases with no gene match: 11.